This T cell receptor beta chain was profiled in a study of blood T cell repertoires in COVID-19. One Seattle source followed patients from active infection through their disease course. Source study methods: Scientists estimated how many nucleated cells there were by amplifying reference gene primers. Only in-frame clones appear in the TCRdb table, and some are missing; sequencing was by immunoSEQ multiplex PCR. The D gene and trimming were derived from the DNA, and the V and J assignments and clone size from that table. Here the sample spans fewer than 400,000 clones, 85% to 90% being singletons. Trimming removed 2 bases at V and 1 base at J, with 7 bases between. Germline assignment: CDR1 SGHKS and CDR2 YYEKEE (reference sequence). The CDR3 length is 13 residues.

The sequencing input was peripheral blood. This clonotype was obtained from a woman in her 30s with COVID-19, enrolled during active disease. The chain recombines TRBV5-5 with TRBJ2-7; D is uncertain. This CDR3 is CASSFGGSYEQYF. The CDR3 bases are TGTGCCAGCAGCTTCGGCGGATCCTACGAGCAGTACTTC.